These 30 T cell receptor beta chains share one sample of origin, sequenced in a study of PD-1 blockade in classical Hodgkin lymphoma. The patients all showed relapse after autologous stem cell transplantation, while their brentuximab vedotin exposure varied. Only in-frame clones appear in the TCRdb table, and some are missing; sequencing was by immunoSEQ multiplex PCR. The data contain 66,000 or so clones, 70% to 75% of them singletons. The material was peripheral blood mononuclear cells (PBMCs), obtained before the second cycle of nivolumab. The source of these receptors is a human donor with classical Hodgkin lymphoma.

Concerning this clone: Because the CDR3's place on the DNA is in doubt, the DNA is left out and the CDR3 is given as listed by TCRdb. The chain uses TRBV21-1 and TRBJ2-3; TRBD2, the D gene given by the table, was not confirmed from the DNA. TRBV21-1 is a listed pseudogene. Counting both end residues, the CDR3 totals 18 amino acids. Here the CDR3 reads CASRTSGGVGIGTDTQYF.

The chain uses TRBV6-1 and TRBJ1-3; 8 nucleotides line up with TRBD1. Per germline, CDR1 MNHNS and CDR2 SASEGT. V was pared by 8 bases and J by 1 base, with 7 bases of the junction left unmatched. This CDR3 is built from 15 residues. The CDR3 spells CASGAQGASGNTIYF. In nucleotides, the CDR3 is TGTGCCAGCGGCGCCCAGGGGGCGTCTGGAAACACCATATATTTT.

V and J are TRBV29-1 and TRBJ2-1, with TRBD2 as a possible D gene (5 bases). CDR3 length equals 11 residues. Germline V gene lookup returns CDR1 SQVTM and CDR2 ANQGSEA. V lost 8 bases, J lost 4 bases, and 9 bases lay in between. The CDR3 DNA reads TGCAGCACCGGGATGTACAATGAGCAGTTCTTC. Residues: CSTGMYNEQFF.

The CDR3 protein is CASTPGGGETEAFF. The CDR3 DNA is TGTGCCAGCACGCCAGGGGGCGGAGAAACTGAAGCTTTCTTT. The chain links TRBV25-1 to TRBJ1-1, with 8 bases matching TRBD1. The CDR3 loop spans 14 amino acids. Germline loops: CDR1 MGHDK, CDR2 SYGVNS. The junction had 9 bases not matched to a gene; V was cut back by 7 bases and J by 5 bases. The variable domain in full, completed from reference TRBV25-1 and TRBJ1-1, reads EADIYQTPRYLVIGTGKKITLECSQTMGHDKMYWYQQDPGMELHLIHYSYGVNSTEKGDLSSESTVSRIRTEHFPLTLESARPSHTSQYLCASTPGGGETEAFFGQGTRLTVV.

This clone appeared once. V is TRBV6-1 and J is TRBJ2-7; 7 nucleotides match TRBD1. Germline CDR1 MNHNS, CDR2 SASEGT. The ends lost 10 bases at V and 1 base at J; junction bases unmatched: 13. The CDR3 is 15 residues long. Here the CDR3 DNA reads TGTGCCACAAGACCTCAGGACAGGTCTTCCTACGAGCAGTACTTC. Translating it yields CATRPQDRSSYEQYF.

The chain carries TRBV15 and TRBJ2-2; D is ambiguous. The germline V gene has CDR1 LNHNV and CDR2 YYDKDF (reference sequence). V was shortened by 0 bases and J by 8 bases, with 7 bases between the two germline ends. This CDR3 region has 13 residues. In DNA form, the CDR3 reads TGTGCCACCAGCAGAGAGGAAGAGGGGGAGCTGTTTTTT. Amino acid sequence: CATSREEEGELFF.

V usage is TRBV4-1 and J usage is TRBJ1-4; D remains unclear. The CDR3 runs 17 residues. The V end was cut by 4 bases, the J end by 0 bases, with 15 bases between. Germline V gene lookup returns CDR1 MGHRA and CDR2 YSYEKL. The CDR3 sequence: CASSPNIRAATNEKLFF. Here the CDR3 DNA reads TGCGCCAGCAGCCCGAATATTAGAGCTGCAACTAATGAAAAACTGTTTTTT.

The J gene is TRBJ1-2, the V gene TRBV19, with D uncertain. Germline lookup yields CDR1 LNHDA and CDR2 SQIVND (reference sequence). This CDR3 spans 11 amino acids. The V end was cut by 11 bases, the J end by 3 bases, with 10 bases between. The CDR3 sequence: CAGLGDYGYTF. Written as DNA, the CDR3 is TGTGCCGGTCTGGGAGACTATGGCTACACCTTC.

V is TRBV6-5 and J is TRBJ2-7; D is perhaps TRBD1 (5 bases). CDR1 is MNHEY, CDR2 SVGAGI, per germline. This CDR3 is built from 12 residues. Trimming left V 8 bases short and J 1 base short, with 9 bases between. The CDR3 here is CASSDTSYEQYF. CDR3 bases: TGTGCCAGCTCGGACACGTCCTACGAGCAGTACTTC.

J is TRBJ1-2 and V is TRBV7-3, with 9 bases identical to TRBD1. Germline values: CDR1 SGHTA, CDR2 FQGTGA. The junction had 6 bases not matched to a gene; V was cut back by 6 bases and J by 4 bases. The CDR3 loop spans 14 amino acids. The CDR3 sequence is CASSQGTGSYGYTF. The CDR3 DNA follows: TGTGCCAGCAGTCAAGGGACAGGGAGCTATGGCTACACCTTC.

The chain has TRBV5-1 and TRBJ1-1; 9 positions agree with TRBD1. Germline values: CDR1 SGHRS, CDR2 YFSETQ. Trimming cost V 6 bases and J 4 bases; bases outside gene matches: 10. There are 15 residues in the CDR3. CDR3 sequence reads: CASNPGTGLITEAFF. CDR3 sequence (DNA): TGCGCCAGCAACCCAGGGACAGGGTTGATCACTGAAGCTTTCTTT.

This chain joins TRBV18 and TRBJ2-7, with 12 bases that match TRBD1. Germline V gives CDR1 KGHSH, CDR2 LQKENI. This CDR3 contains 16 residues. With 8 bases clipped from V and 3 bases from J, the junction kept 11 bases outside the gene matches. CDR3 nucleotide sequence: TGTGCCAGCCAGGGACAGGGGGCTAGCGGCGGCTACGAGCAGTACTTC. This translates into CASQGQGASGGYEQYF.

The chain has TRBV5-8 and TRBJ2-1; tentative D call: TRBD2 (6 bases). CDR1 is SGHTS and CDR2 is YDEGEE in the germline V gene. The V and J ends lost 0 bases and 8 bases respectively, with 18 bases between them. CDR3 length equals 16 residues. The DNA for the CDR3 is TGTGCCAGCAGCTTGGCGGTGACGCTTTGGGGGGATGAGCAGTTCTTC. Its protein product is CASSLAVTLWGDEQFF.

CDR3 sequence: CASREGSTGELFF. CDR3 sequence (DNA): TGTGCCAGCAGGGAGGGGAGCACCGGGGAGCTGTTTTTT. The gene calls are TRBV6-5 and TRBJ2-2, with D maybe TRBD2 (6 bases). The germline V and J ends were trimmed by 6 bases and 4 bases, with 9 bases remaining between them. Germline CDR1 is MNHEY and CDR2 is SVGAGI. This CDR3 has 13 residues.

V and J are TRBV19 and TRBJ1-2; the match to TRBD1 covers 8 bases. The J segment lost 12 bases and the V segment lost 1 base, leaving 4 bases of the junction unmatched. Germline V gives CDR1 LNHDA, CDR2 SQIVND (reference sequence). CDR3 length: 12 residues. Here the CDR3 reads CASSIAPGGHTF. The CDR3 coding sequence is TGTGCCAGTAGTATAGCGCCAGGGGGCCACACCTTC.

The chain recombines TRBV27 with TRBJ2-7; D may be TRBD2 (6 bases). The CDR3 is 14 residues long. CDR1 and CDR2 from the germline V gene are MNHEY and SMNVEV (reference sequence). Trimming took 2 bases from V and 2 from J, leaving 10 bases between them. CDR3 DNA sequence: TGTGCCAGCAGTTTACCTGGCGGGACCTACGAGCAGTACTTC. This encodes CASSLPGGTYEQYF.

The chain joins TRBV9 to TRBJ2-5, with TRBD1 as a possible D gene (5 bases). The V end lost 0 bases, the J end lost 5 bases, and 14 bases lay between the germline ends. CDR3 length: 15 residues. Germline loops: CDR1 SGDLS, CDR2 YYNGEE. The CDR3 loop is CASSVAQGTWETQYF. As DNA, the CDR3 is TGTGCCAGCAGCGTAGCGCAGGGAACGTGGGAGACCCAGTACTTC.

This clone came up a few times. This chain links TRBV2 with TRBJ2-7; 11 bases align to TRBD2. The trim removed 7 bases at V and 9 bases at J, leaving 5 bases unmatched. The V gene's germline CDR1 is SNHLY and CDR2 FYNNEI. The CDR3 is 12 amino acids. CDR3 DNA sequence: TGTGCCAGCATTCGACTAGCGGGGAGGCAGTACTTC. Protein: CASIRLAGRQYF.

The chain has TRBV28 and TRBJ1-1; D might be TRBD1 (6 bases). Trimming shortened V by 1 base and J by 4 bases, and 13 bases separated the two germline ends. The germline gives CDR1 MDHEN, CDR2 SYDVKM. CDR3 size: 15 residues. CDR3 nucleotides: TGTGCCAGCAGTTTATCGAAGGGAGGGGGCACTGAAGCTTTCTTT. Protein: CASSLSKGGGTEAFF.

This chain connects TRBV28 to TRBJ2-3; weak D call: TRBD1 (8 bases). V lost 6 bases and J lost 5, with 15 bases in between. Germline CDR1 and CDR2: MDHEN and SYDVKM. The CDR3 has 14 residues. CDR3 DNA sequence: TGTGCCAGCAGCCTAACAGGGGGGGAAGATACGCAGTATTTT. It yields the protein CASSLTGGEDTQYF. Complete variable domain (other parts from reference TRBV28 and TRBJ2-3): DVKVTQSSRYLVKRTGEKVFLECVQDMDHENMFWYRQDPGLGLRLIYFSYDVKMKEKGDIPEGYSVSREKKERFSLILESASTNQTSMYLCASSLTGGEDTQYFGPGTRLTVL.

CDR3 protein: CASSLDSGGYNEQFF. As DNA, the CDR3 is TGTGCCAGCAGCTTAGATAGCGGGGGCTACAATGAGCAGTTCTTC. The chain links TRBV11-2 to TRBJ2-1; TRBD2 matches at 9 bases. Germline V gene lookup returns CDR1 SGHAT and CDR2 FQNNGV. This CDR3 is 15 amino acids long. With 0 bases clipped from V and 3 bases from J, the junction kept 0 bases outside the gene matches.

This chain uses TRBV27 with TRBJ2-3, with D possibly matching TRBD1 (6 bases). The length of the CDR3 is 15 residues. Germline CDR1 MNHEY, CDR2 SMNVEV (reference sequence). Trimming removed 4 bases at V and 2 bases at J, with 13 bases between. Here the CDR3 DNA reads TGTGCCAGCAGTTCGACAGGTCGCCCCACAGATACGCAGTATTTT. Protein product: CASSSTGRPTDTQYF.

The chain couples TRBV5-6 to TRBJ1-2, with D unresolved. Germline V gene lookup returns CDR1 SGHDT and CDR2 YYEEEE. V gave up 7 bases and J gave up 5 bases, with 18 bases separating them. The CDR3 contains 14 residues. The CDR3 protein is CASPFHRTTYGYTF. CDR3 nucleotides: TGTGCCAGCCCCTTTCACCGGACCACTTATGGCTACACCTTC. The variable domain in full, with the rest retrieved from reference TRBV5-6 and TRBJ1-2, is DAGVTQSPTHLIKTRGQQVTLRCSPKSGHDTVSWYQQALGQGPQFIFQYYEEEERQRGNFPDRFSGHQFPNYSSELNVNALLLGDSALYLCASPFHRTTYGYTFGSGTRLTVV.

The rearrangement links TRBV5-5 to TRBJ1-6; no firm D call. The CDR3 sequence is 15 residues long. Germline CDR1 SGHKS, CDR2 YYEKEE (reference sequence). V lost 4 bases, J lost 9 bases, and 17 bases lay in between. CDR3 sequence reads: CASSVDLPYGSPLHF. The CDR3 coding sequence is TGTGCCAGCAGCGTAGATTTGCCTTATGGTTCACCCCTCCACTTT.

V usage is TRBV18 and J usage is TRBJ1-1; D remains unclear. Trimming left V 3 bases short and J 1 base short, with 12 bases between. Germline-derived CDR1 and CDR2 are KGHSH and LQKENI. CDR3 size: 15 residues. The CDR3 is CASSPPQAPNTEAFF. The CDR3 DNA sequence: TGTGCCAGCTCACCTCCCCAGGCCCCGAACACTGAAGCTTTCTTT.

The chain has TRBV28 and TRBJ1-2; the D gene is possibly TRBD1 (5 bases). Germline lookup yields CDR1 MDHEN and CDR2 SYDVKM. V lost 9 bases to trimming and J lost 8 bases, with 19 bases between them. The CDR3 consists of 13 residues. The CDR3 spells CASQESGNWGYTF. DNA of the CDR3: TGTGCCAGTCAGGAGTCAGGGAACTGGGGCTACACCTTC.

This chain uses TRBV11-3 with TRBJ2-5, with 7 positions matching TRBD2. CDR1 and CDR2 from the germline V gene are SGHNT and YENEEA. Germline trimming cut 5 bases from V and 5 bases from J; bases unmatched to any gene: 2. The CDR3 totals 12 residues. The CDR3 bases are TGTGCCAGCAGCATCGGGGGGGAGACCCAGTACTTC. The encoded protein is CASSIGGETQYF.

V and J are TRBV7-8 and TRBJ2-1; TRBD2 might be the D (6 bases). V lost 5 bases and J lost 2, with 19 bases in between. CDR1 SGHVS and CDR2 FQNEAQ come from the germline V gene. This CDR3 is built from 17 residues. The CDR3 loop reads CASSLLVREDPYNEQFF. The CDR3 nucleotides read TGTGCCAGCAGCCTCTTAGTGAGGGAGGACCCCTACAATGAGCAGTTCTTC.

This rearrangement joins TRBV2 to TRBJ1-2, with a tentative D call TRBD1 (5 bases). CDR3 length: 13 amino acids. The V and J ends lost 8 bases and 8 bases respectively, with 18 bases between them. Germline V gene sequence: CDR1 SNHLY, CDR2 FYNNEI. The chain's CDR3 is CASAGLKSGGYTF. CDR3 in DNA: TGTGCCAGCGCTGGACTCAAGTCAGGGGGCTACACCTTC.

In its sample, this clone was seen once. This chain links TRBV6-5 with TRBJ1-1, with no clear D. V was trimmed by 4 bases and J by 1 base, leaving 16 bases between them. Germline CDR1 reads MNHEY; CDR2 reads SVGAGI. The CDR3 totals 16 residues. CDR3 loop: CASSSLISLGNTEAFF. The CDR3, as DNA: TGTGCCAGCAGTTCTCTCATCAGCCTGGGGAACACTGAAGCTTTCTTT.